This T cell receptor beta chain was retrieved from a study of radiation and T cells in renal cell carcinoma. V dropped 7 bases and J dropped 1 base, with 15 bases sitting between them. Germline V CDR1 and CDR2: SGHRS, YFSETQ. CDR3 length equals 14 residues. The study's findings and limits: Top tumor clonotypes rose in blood 2 weeks post-radiation, then contracted. Pretreatment tumor biopsies were lacking, so baseline clonotypes are unknown.

Described time point: baseline pretreatment blood. Stated treatment: 15 Gy SBRT to primary tumor, nephrectomy 4 weeks later. The tumor was a clear cell renal cell carcinoma. A remark on this clone: Its antigen is still unknown.

Method: immunoSEQ multiplex PCR; TCRdb's copy keeps in-frame clones and lacks some. This table holds around 94,000 clones, about 86% found once. The sequences come from blood, collected from a patient whose treatment included radiotherapy and nephrectomy. The chain has TRBV5-1 and TRBJ2-7; weak D call: TRBD1 (6 bases). The sequence was collected from a man between 50 and 59 years old with renal cell carcinoma. The chain's CDR3 is CASSGVLGSYEQYF. As DNA, the CDR3 is TGCGCCAGCTCAGGGGTACTTGGGTCCTACGAGCAGTACTTC.